This TCR beta chain derives from a study of cytomegalovirus exposure and HLA in healthy donors. PCR primers comprised 60 Vbeta and 13 Jbeta primers. Clones were sequenced by immunoSEQ multiplex PCR, and TCRdb holds only the in-frame ones, with some missing. Altogether over 15,000 clones are present, roughly 80% being singletons, with the ten largest covering 20% to 25%. This CDR3 is built from 16 residues. In germline, CDR1 is WSHSY, CDR2 SAAADI. Trimming removed 0 bases from V and 4 bases from J; junction bases left unmatched: 8. This clonotype originated in a human donor in good health. The chain links TRBV10-2 to TRBJ1-2; 7 nucleotides match TRBD1. The sample consisted of PBMCs. The CDR3 nucleotides are TGCGCCAGCAGTGAGTCAGGAGGGGGCGAAGGCTATGGCTACACCTTC. Protein product: CASSESGGGEGYGYTF.